The subject of this entry is one T cell receptor beta chain. Adults of Caucasian background living in Nashville, Tennessee made up all donors. The data were obtained in a study of shared clonotypes between healthy human individuals. Study-wide context: Each donor had three CD4 naive, three CD4 memory, two CD8 naive and one CD8 memory plate.

The repertoire was sequenced with immunoSEQ multiplex PCR; TCRdb's copy has only in-frame clones and lacks some. The data show 2 million to 3 million clones, with 93% seen just once and approximately 0.35% held by the top ten. With 2 bases clipped from V and 5 bases from J, the junction kept 5 bases outside the gene matches. This CDR3 is built from 16 residues. The germline V gene has CDR1 MNHEY and CDR2 SVGAGI. Input material: naive CD4+ T cells from PBMCs. Described subset: CD45RA+ positively selected. This sequence was found in a man aged 18 to 30 in good health. Some clones in this sample may be carry-over from other donors' samples. The V call is TRBV6-5, the J call TRBJ2-2; TRBD2 aligns across 10 bases. CDR3 sequence reads: CASSYGTSVLTGELFF. The CDR3 bases are TGTGCCAGCAGTTACGGGACTAGCGTTTTGACCGGGGAGCTGTTTTTT.